This T cell receptor (beta chain) was profiled in a study of STAT5B mutations in CD4+ large granular lymphocyte leukemia (dated by TCRdb to the early 2020s). Background on the whole study: Among the healthy controls, the CDR3 'QG' motif was associated with a particular HLA allele. Flow cytometry on FACSCanto II or FACSVerse confirmed that purified fractions exceeded 95% purity among lymphocytes. TCRbeta repertoires of CD4+ T-cell large granular lymphocyte leukemia patients were compared with those of healthy blood donors. What the authors observed across the whole study: CD4-sorted patient repertoires appeared more clonal than healthy CD4+ repertoires, and this difference persisted after removing the putative leukemic clones. Each patient's main leukemic clonotypes were private, but approximately 25% of these clonotypes showed up at low frequency in the non-leukemic repertoires of other patients. The data were not HLA-matched, and the higher clonality in CD4+ T-LGLL than in CD8+ T-LGLL could be due to the relatively small sample size.

Healthy controls were roughly 35 blood donors whose buffy coats came from the Finnish Red Cross blood service. All TCR-sequenced material derived from peripheral blood: patient blood samples and healthy donor buffy coats. Ficoll-Hypaque gradient centrifugation was used to isolate peripheral blood mononuclear cells. CD4+ cells were purified magnetically from the buffy coats of healthy controls. The Gentra Puregene Cell and Tissue kit was used for genomic DNA extraction, and quantification was performed on a Qubit 2.0 fluorometer. Comment on this clone: The antigen it recognizes is unknown. The sample holds no much larger clone one base away, and base qualities are not on file.

The immunoSEQ assay at survey resolution was used to sequence TCRbeta rearrangements from genomic DNA. Per the authors' processing: In the TCR sequencing data, the smallest productive clonotype frequency that could be detected was 2.59 x 10-5. Only productive TCRbeta rearrangements, defined as complete and in-frame sequences, were included in the analyses. The clonality of each sample was calculated as Simpson clonality in the immunoSEQ Analyzer version 3.0. Based on frequency, clones were grouped as very rare, small, medium, large (1-20%) or hyperexpanded (>20%). OLGA 1.2.3 estimated generation probabilities, VDJtools produced V-gene circos plots, VDJdb was queried for specificities, and GLIPH identified CDR3 motifs. TCRdb re-hosts the immuneACCESS table, in-frame sequences only. Its copies lack some clones; in the studies checked, an unresolved V gene accounts for under half of them, and the cause for the rest is not known. V and J calls and clone size are copied from that table; D and trimming were computed from the DNA. The sample table records tens of thousands of clones; approximately 80% of these occur just once. Jointly, the top ten make up around 1% of the sample.

The receptor was isolated from a human donor in good health. Material for sequencing was CD4+ T cells from blood buffy coats.

This receptor carries the CDR3 CASSYSPGARSYEQYV. In nucleotides, the sequence is TGTGCCAGCAGTTACTCACCCGGGGCGCGCTCCTACGAGCAGTACGTC. The rearranged segments are TRBV6-6 and TRBJ2-7; the D segment is perhaps TRBD1 or TRBD2, each sharing 5 matched bases. According to the germline V gene (reference sequence), CDR1 reads MNHNY and CDR2 reads SVGAGI. V lost 0 bases and J lost 0 bases; the stretch between them is 12 bases long. Measured from the cysteine to the valine, the CDR3 is 16 residues long. Solely the CDR3 DNA is kept, with 48 bases framed from the first base.